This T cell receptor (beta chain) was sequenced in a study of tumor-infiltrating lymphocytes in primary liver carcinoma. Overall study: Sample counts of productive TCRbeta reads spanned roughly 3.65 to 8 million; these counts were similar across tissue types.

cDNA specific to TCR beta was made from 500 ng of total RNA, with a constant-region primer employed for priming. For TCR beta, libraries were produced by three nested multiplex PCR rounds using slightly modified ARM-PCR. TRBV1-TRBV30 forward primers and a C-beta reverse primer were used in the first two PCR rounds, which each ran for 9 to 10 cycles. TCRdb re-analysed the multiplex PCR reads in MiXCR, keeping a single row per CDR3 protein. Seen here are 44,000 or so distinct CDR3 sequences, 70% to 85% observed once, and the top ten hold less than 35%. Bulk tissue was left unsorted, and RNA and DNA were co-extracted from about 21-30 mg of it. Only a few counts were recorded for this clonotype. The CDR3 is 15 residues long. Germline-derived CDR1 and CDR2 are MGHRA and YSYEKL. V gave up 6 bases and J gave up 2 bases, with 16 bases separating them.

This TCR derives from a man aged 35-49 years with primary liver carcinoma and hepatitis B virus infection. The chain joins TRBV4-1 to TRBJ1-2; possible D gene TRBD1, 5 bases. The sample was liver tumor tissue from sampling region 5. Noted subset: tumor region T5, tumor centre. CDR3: CASSTRHGANYGYTF. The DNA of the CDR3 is TGCGCCAGCAGTACACGACATGGGGCAAACTATGGCTACACCTTC.